Below, one TCR beta chain is given with its context. This entry comes from a study of control samples from healthy donors and cancer patients. Measured with immunoSEQ multiplex PCR; TCRdb has only the in-frame clones, and not every one. This sample yields 100,000 to 150,000 clones, of which approximately 92% are seen a single time; 0.5% to 0.7% belongs to the top ten. Per germline, CDR1 SGHAT and CDR2 FQNNGV. The CDR3 is 16 residues long. The junction had 6 bases not matched to a gene; V was cut back by 5 bases and J by 3 bases. The sequenced sample consisted of PBMCs. The genes are TRBV11-2 and TRBJ2-7; the match to TRBD2 covers 14 bases. This clonotype was sampled from an elderly man with head and neck cancer. The CDR3 DNA sequence: TGTGCCAGCAGCCCCGGACTAGCGGGGGGTTACTACGAGCAGTACTTC. Translation: CASSPGLAGGYYEQYF.